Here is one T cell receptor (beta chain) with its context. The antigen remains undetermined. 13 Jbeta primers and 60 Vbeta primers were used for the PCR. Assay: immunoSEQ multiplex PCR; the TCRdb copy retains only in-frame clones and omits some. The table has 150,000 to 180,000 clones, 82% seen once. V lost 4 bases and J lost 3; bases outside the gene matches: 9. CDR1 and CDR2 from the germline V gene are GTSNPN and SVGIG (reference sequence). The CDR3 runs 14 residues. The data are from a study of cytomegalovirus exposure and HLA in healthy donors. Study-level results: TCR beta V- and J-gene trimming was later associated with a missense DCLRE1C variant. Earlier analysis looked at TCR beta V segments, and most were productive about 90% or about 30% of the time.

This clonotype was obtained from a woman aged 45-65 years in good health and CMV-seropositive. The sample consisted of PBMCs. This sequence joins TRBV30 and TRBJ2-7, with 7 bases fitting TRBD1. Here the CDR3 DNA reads TGTGCCTGGACCCCGACAGGGTCTGGCTACGAGCAGTACTTC. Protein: CAWTPTGSGYEQYF.